The clone carrying this T cell receptor (beta chain) was counted many times. Antigen unknown. This specimen comes from a study of early T cells in non-severe SARS-CoV-2 infection. Across the whole study: The study sequenced bulk RNA from unsorted whole blood, with chains unpaired.

The CDR3 length is 14 residues. Trimming shortened V by 4 bases and J by 5 bases, and 12 bases separated the two germline ends. Findings and caveats of the study: The study's VDJdb matching favored anti-spike CD8 responses and missed private and CD4 specificities.

Tagging with unique molecular identifiers was applied to individual cDNA molecules. TCRdb reprocessed the 5' RACE reads via MiXCR and lists one record per CDR3 protein. The sample has 70,000 to 85,000 distinct CDR3 sequences, 9% to 13% seen once; the top ten hold approximately 2.4%. Sequencing was carried out using whole blood. This chain uses TRBV12-3 or TRBV12-4 with TRBJ2-1; possibly TRBD1 or TRBD2 for D (7 bases each). This sequence was found in an adult who was a healthcare worker with PCR-confirmed SARS-CoV-2 infection or an uninfected control (not recorded which). The CDR3: CASSWGGGHNEQFF. In nucleotides, the CDR3 is TGTGCCAGCAGTTGGGGAGGGGGCCACAATGAGCAGTTCTTC.